One and the same sample provided the 9 T cell receptor beta chains below, sequenced in a study of control samples from healthy donors and cancer patients. Assay used: immunoSEQ multiplex PCR; TCRdb lists only in-frame clones, some missing. Of about 160,000 clones listed, roughly 94% were seen once; the top ten hold less than 15%. Sequenced material: PBMCs. The receptors originated from a man aged 55 to 70 with colorectal cancer.

The chain combines TRBV7-9 with TRBJ2-7, with TRBD1 as a possible D gene (6 bases). This CDR3 contains 14 residues. CDR1 SEHNR and CDR2 FQNEAQ come from the germline V gene (reference sequence). Trimming took off 5 bases at V and 0 bases at J, with 11 bases between the two ends. The CDR3 DNA reads as TGTGCCAGCAGCACGACAGGAGGCTCCTACGAGCAGTACTTC. It is translated as CASSTTGGSYEQYF.

J is TRBJ2-2 and V is TRBV29-1; possibly TRBD2 for D (5 bases). Germline CDR1 and CDR2: SQVTM and ANQGSEA. Between the trimmed V and J ends, which lost 5 bases and 7 bases, there was a span of 11 bases. The length of the CDR3 is 12 residues. CDR3 region: CSVSSGSGELFF. CDR3 DNA: TGCAGCGTTTCGAGCGGTAGCGGGGAGCTGTTTTTT.

The chain joins TRBV5-8 to TRBJ1-1; no clear D. V was pared by 1 base and J by 4 bases, with 11 bases between. CDR3 length: 14 amino acids. CDR1 is SGHTS, CDR2 YDEGEE, per germline. The CDR3 DNA follows: TGTGCCAGCAGCTTGACTCCAACCGGCACTGAAGCTTTCTTT. Translating it yields CASSLTPTGTEAFF. The whole variable domain, filled in from reference TRBV5-8 and TRBJ1-1, reads EAGVTQSPTHLIKTRGQQATLRCSPISGHTSVYWYQQALGLGLQFLLWYDEGEERNRGNFPPRFSGRQFPNYSSELNVNALELEDSALYLCASSLTPTGTEAFFGQGTRLTVV.

The V call is TRBV7-2, the J call TRBJ1-5, with TRBD1 as a possible D gene (5 bases). Germline loops: CDR1 SGHTA, CDR2 FQGNSA. This CDR3 comprises 15 residues. V was clipped by 5 bases and J by 3 bases, with 14 bases between them. CDR3 bases: TGTGCCAGCAGCCCGGAGTGGGGGAACAATCAGCCCCAGCATTTT. Protein product: CASSPEWGNNQPQHF.

V and J are TRBV19 and TRBJ1-6; the D gene is possibly TRBD1 (5 bases). The V end was cut by 11 bases, the J end by 1 base, with 9 bases between. The CDR3 totals 13 residues. CDR1 is LNHDA and CDR2 is SQIVND in the germline V gene (reference sequence). The CDR3 spells CAGGGSYNSPLHF. For the CDR3, the DNA is TGTGCCGGGGGGGGGTCCTATAATTCACCCCTCCACTTT.

Comments on this clone: One junction end disagrees with the germline gene, perhaps due to a read error. The chain is built from TRBV7-2 and TRBJ2-1; 8 bases line up with TRBD2. Germline values: CDR1 SGHTA, CDR2 FQGNSA. This CDR3 is built from 15 residues. This CDR3 reads CASSLAGGALNEQFF. Written as DNA, the CDR3 is TGTGCCAGCAGTTTAGCCGGGGGGGCATTAAATGAGCAGTTCTTC.

The rearrangement uses TRBV2 and TRBJ2-2; the match to TRBD1 covers 8 bases. Germline CDR1 is SNHLY and CDR2 is FYNNEI. The CDR3 contains 13 residues. V shed 4 bases, J shed 6 bases, and the junction held 1 base outside the gene matches. The CDR3 region is CASSVTGAGELFF. The CDR3 DNA reads as TGTGCCAGCAGTGTGACAGGGGCCGGGGAGCTGTTTTTT.

The genes are TRBV24-1 and TRBJ2-3, with D perhaps assigned TRBD1 or TRBD2 (6 bases each). The CDR3 loop spans 18 amino acids. The V and J ends lost 3 bases and 4 bases respectively, with 22 bases between them. The germline CDR1 and CDR2 sequences are KGHDR and SFDVKD. The DNA for the CDR3 is TGTGCCACCAGTGATCGGTCCAACGAGGGGGGCGGGCCAGATACGCAGTATTTT. This encodes CATSDRSNEGGGPDTQYF.

The chain has TRBV5-1 and TRBJ1-1; 8 bases match TRBD1. The CDR3 loop spans 16 amino acids. The V gene end was trimmed by 1 base and the J gene end by 3 bases; junction bases not matched to a gene: 8. Germline V gives CDR1 SGHRS, CDR2 YFSETQ. The CDR3 sequence is CASSLIQGGLDTEAFF. CDR3 sequence (DNA): TGCGCCAGCAGCTTGATACAGGGGGGGTTGGACACTGAAGCTTTCTTT.